This entry lists 11 T cell receptor beta chains sequenced from one sample in a study of blood T cells in healthy people across ages. Combining a sample-barcoded 5' primer with a J-beta primer mix, a second PCR ran for about 6 to 11 cycles. Via MiXCR, TCRdb re-called the 5' RACE reads, giving one row per CDR3 protein. The sample records more than 900,000 distinct CDR3 sequences, under 30% being singletons. These data were likewise used in another study, on T cells of mothers and their children.

Sequences were obtained from blood. These receptor sequences come from a girl aged 2-10 years in good health.

The V and J genes are TRBV7-3 and TRBJ2-5; D is unresolved. Trimming took off 0 bases at V and 5 bases at J, with 7 bases between the two ends. Germline V gene lookup returns CDR1 SGHTA and CDR2 FQGTGA. The CDR3 totals 13 residues. The CDR3 loop reads CASSLTRSETQYF. The CDR3 bases are TGTGCCAGCAGCTTAACTCGCTCTGAGACCCAGTACTTC.

In its sample, this clonotype was seen a few times. J is TRBJ2-1 and V is TRBV6-2 or TRBV6-3; D not resolved. Germline CDR1 and CDR2: MNHEY and SVGEGT. This CDR3 has 16 amino acids. V was trimmed by 4 bases and J by 6 bases, leaving 19 bases between them. As DNA, the CDR3 is TGTGCCAGCAGTTTCACGGACGGTCCTTATACCAATGAGCAGTTCTTC. It specifies CASSFTDGPYTNEQFF.

This clonotype was counted a single time. The rearrangement links TRBV20-1 to TRBJ2-5; no clear D gene. Germline CDR1 reads DFQATT; CDR2 reads SNEGSKA (reference sequence). Trimming cost V 1 base and J 5 bases, with 14 bases left between them. The CDR3 consists of 14 residues. Here the CDR3 DNA reads TGCAGTGCTAGAGCTTCCCGTAGTGGGGAGACCCAGTACTTC. Protein: CSARASRSGETQYF.

The chain recombines TRBV6-1 with TRBJ1-2; 8 positions agree with TRBD1. V was pared by 2 bases and J by 10 bases, with 3 bases of the junction left unmatched. Germline values: CDR1 MNHNS, CDR2 SASEGT. The CDR3 has 12 residues. CDR3 nucleotide sequence: TGTGCCAGCAGTGAACAGGGGGCAGCCTACACCTTC. It specifies CASSEQGAAYTF.

This clonotype was seen at least ten times. V is TRBV12-3 or TRBV12-4 and J is TRBJ2-1; D is unresolved. The CDR3 extends over 12 amino acids. Between the trimmed V and J ends, which lost 3 bases and 5 bases, there was a span of 5 bases. As DNA, the CDR3 is TGTGCCAGCAGTTTGTCCCACAATGAGCAGTTCTTC. It yields the protein CASSLSHNEQFF.

The chain couples TRBV5-5 to TRBJ2-1; tentative D call: TRBD2 (6 bases). The CDR3 totals 14 residues. Germline-derived CDR1 and CDR2 are SGHKS and YYEKEE (reference sequence). Trimming removed 2 bases at V and 3 bases at J, with 9 bases between. CDR3 DNA sequence: TGTGCCAGCAGCTTTCGGGAGAACTACAATGAGCAGTTCTTC. It codes for CASSFRENYNEQFF.

The rearrangement uses TRBV6-5 and TRBJ2-2, with D perhaps assigned TRBD1 or TRBD2 (5 bases each). The CDR3 sequence is 17 residues long. Trimming removed 1 base from V and 7 bases from J, with 19 bases in between. Per germline, CDR1 MNHEY and CDR2 SVGAGI. DNA for the CDR3: TGTGCCAGCAGTTACTGGGACGCTTCTCGGGGTGGCGGGGAGCTGTTTTTT. Translation: CASSYWDASRGGGELFF.

This clonotype showed up just a few times. The chain recombines TRBV29-1 with TRBJ2-3; no reliable D call. The V gene's germline CDR1 is SQVTM and CDR2 ANQGSEA. The CDR3 spans 11 residues. V was shortened by 6 bases and J by 4 bases, with 8 bases between the two germline ends. CDR3 residues: CSVSAADTQYF. The CDR3 bases are TGCAGCGTGTCGGCGGCAGATACGCAGTATTTT.

This clonotype was observed many times. The chain uses TRBV5-4 and TRBJ2-7; 13 nucleotides match TRBD2. Germline values: CDR1 SGHNT, CDR2 YYREEE (reference sequence). The V and J ends lost 3 bases and 3 bases, in that order; junction bases with no gene match: 3. This CDR3 has 15 residues. The CDR3 reads CASSSRLAGGYEQYF. Written as DNA, the CDR3 is TGTGCCAGCAGCTCCCGACTAGCGGGAGGCTACGAGCAGTACTTC.

In its sample, this clonotype was seen a few times. This rearrangement joins TRBV2 to TRBJ1-3; 7 bases agree with TRBD1. This CDR3 spans 16 amino acids. The V gene's germline CDR1 is SNHLY and CDR2 FYNNEI. The V gene end was trimmed by 0 bases and the J gene end by 3 bases; junction bases not matched to a gene: 5. The CDR3 DNA reads as TGTGCCAGCAGTGAAGCGCAGGGGGGGAGTGGAAACACCATATATTTT. Amino acid sequence: CASSEAQGGSGNTIYF.

The chain links TRBV7-3 to TRBJ2-1; D ambiguous. Germline values: CDR1 SGHTA, CDR2 FQGTGA. The CDR3 is made up of 13 amino acids. V lost 4 bases and J 6 bases, leaving 10 bases between the germline ends. The CDR3 sequence is CASSSPTVNEQFF. The DNA for the CDR3 is TGTGCCAGCAGCTCCCCCACCGTCAATGAGCAGTTCTTC.